Listed below are T cell receptor beta chains from one sample, sequenced in a study of a mutant IDH1 vaccine in newly diagnosed glioma. Antigen specificity for these receptors is unknown. This table comes from immunoSEQ multiplex PCR, and its TCRdb copy is limited to in-frame clones, with some not included. The data hold some 30,000 clones, with 80% to 90% observed a single time. The source was PBMCs, collected from a glioma patient whose treatment included an IDH1 peptide vaccine. Receptors were obtained from a man aged 18-30 years with glioma. Both conserved end residues are part of each CDR3. The order of the fields is CDR3 protein, CDR3 DNA, J gene, D gene, clone size, V gene. A D gene is named only where the DNA matches it firmly. Size is omitted from some rows. Given values are once, few, many or a class for expanded clones.

cdr3_aa: CASSFNPTFYEQYF
cdr3_nt: TGTGCCAGCAGTTTTAACCCTACCTTCTACGAGCAGTACTTC
j_call: TRBJ2-7
d_call: -
clone_size: -
v_call: TRBV27

cdr3_aa: CASSPLRSGKGEQYF
cdr3_nt: TGCGCCAGCAGCCCCCTCCGAAGCGGGAAAGGCGAGCAGTACTTC
j_call: TRBJ2-7
d_call: TRBD2
clone_size: -
v_call: TRBV4-1

cdr3_aa: CASSLGSGGTEAFF
cdr3_nt: TGCGCCAGCAGCTTGGGGAGCGGGGGCACTGAAGCTTTCTTT
j_call: TRBJ1-1
d_call: -
clone_size: -
v_call: TRBV5-1

cdr3_aa: CASSPRQGSGNTIYF
cdr3_nt: TGTGCCAGCAGCCCCCGACAAGGTTCTGGAAACACCATATATTTT
j_call: TRBJ1-3
d_call: -
clone_size: -
v_call: TRBV9

cdr3_aa: CASSLSGTPGDIQYF
cdr3_nt: TGTGCCAGCAGTCTCTCCGGGACCCCCGGTGACATTCAGTACTTC
j_call: TRBJ2-4
d_call: -
clone_size: -
v_call: TRBV6-5

cdr3_aa: CASSGAVSGNTIYF
cdr3_nt: TGCGCCAGCAGCGGTGCGGTTTCTGGAAACACCATATATTTT
j_call: TRBJ1-3
d_call: -
clone_size: -
v_call: TRBV4-1

cdr3_aa: CASSQVLGANTIYF
cdr3_nt: TGCGCCAGCAGCCAAGTGCTGGGGGCGAACACCATATATTTT
j_call: TRBJ1-3
d_call: -
clone_size: -
v_call: TRBV4-1

cdr3_aa: CASSGTLQGQPQHF
cdr3_nt: TGTGCCAGCAGTGGGACCCTGCAAGGTCAGCCCCAGCATTTT
j_call: TRBJ1-5
d_call: -
clone_size: -
v_call: TRBV2

cdr3_aa: CASSSPDSYHYGANVLTF
cdr3_nt: TGTGCCAGCAGTTCTCCGGACTCTTACCACTATGGGGCCAACGTCCTGACTTTC
j_call: TRBJ2-6
d_call: -
clone_size: once
v_call: TRBV7-9

cdr3_aa: CAWSPLRHSPPYEQYF
cdr3_nt: TGTGCCTGGAGTCCCCTCAGACATTCCCCACCCTACGAGCAGTACTTC
j_call: TRBJ2-7
d_call: -
clone_size: -
v_call: TRBV30

cdr3_aa: CSVLGSYEQYF
cdr3_nt: TGCAGCGTGCTGGGTTCCTACGAGCAGTACTTC
j_call: TRBJ2-7
d_call: -
clone_size: -
v_call: TRBV29-1

cdr3_aa: CASSGDPQTQYF
cdr3_nt: TGTGCCAGCAGCGGGGACCCCCAGACCCAGTACTTC
j_call: TRBJ2-5
d_call: -
clone_size: -
v_call: TRBV7-2

cdr3_aa: CASRGTGGTEAFF
cdr3_nt: TGTGCCAGCAGGGGGACAGGGGGCACTGAAGCTTTCTTT
j_call: TRBJ1-1
d_call: TRBD1
clone_size: -
v_call: TRBV28

cdr3_aa: CASSQDEGTEAFF
cdr3_nt: TGCGCCAGCAGCCAAGATGAGGGCACTGAAGCTTTCTTT
j_call: TRBJ1-1
d_call: -
clone_size: few
v_call: TRBV4-3

cdr3_aa: CASSQVVGLEGNQPQHF
cdr3_nt: TGCGCCAGCAGCCAAGTGGTTGGGCTGGAGGGCAATCAGCCCCAGCATTTT
j_call: TRBJ1-5
d_call: -
clone_size: -
v_call: TRBV4-3

cdr3_aa: CASRPGLAGQTQHF
cdr3_nt: TGTGCCAGCAGGCCGGGACTAGCAGGCCAAACCCAGCACTTC
j_call: TRBJ2-5
d_call: TRBD2
clone_size: once
v_call: TRBV6-5

cdr3_aa: CASSFNTNSPLHF
cdr3_nt: TGTGCCAGCAGTTTCAATACAAATTCACCCCTCCACTTT
j_call: TRBJ1-6
d_call: -
clone_size: -
v_call: TRBV28

cdr3_aa: CASSQDRGRGYTF
cdr3_nt: TGTGCCAGCAGCCAGGATAGGGGTCGTGGCTACACCTTC
j_call: TRBJ1-2
d_call: -
clone_size: -
v_call: TRBV4-2

cdr3_aa: CASRPSNSPLHF
cdr3_nt: TGTGCCAGCCGCCCCAGTAATTCACCCCTCCACTTT
j_call: TRBJ1-6
d_call: -
clone_size: -
v_call: TRBV11-2

cdr3_aa: CASSLGVSTNEKLFF
cdr3_nt: TGTGCCAGCAGCTTAGGGGTGTCAACTAATGAAAAACTGTTTTTT
j_call: TRBJ1-4
d_call: -
clone_size: -
v_call: TRBV5-5

cdr3_aa: CASSLGGTAPYEQYF
cdr3_nt: TGTGCCAGCAGCTTAGGGGGTACGGCCCCCTACGAGCAGTACTTC
j_call: TRBJ2-7
d_call: -
clone_size: -
v_call: TRBV7-2

cdr3_aa: CASSYSIRGYQETQYF
cdr3_nt: TGTGCCAGCAGTTACTCGATACGGGGGTACCAAGAGACCCAGTACTTC
j_call: TRBJ2-5
d_call: -
clone_size: -
v_call: TRBV6-5

cdr3_aa: CASNDRGHGTEAFF
cdr3_nt: TGTGCCAGCAACGACAGGGGGCATGGCACTGAAGCTTTCTTT
j_call: TRBJ1-1
d_call: TRBD1
clone_size: -
v_call: TRBV6-6

cdr3_aa: CAWSPVQPQHF
cdr3_nt: TGTGCCTGGAGTCCGGTCCAGCCCCAGCATTTT
j_call: TRBJ1-5
d_call: -
clone_size: few
v_call: TRBV30

cdr3_aa: CASSSEGGFHGYTF
cdr3_nt: TGTGCCAGCAGCTCTGAGGGGGGCTTTCATGGCTACACCTTC
j_call: TRBJ1-2
d_call: -
clone_size: -
v_call: TRBV7-2

cdr3_aa: CASTGGYEQYF
cdr3_nt: TGTGCCAGCACAGGAGGGTACGAGCAGTACTTC
j_call: TRBJ2-7
d_call: -
clone_size: -
v_call: TRBV28

cdr3_aa: CSVVWEGSLYNEQFF
cdr3_nt: TGCAGCGTTGTGTGGGAGGGCTCCCTCTACAATGAGCAGTTCTTC
j_call: TRBJ2-1
d_call: TRBD2
clone_size: -
v_call: TRBV29-1

cdr3_aa: CASSQNPGLGLYGYTF
cdr3_nt: TGTGCCAGCAGCCAAAATCCGGGCTTGGGACTCTATGGCTACACCTTC
j_call: TRBJ1-2
d_call: -
clone_size: -
v_call: TRBV14

cdr3_aa: CASSEGWAGTTYGYTF
cdr3_nt: TGTGCCAGCAGTGAAGGGTGGGCCGGGACAACCTATGGCTACACCTTC
j_call: TRBJ1-2
d_call: -
clone_size: once
v_call: TRBV6-1

cdr3_aa: CASSPTNNEQFF
cdr3_nt: TGTGCCAGCAGCCCCACCAACAATGAGCAGTTCTTC
j_call: TRBJ2-1
d_call: -
clone_size: -
v_call: TRBV5-4

cdr3_aa: CASGAGQLLTDTQYF
cdr3_nt: TGTGCCAGCGGGGCCGGACAGTTGCTCACAGATACGCAGTATTTT
j_call: TRBJ2-3
d_call: -
clone_size: -
v_call: TRBV19

cdr3_aa: CASSLGATNTGELFF
cdr3_nt: TGTGCCAGCAGCTTAGGGGCAACGAACACCGGGGAGCTGTTTTTT
j_call: TRBJ2-2
d_call: -
clone_size: -
v_call: TRBV7-9

cdr3_aa: CATSRDRGGWQPQHF
cdr3_nt: TGTGCCACCAGCAGAGATAGGGGCGGGTGGCAGCCCCAGCATTTT
j_call: TRBJ1-5
d_call: -
clone_size: once
v_call: TRBV15

cdr3_aa: CASSQDREVRYEQYF
cdr3_nt: TGTGCCAGCAGCCAGGACAGGGAAGTTCGATACGAGCAGTACTTC
j_call: TRBJ2-7
d_call: TRBD1
clone_size: -
v_call: TRBV2

cdr3_aa: CASSLGAGRTQETQYF
cdr3_nt: TGTGCCAGCAGCTTGGGGGCGGGAAGGACCCAAGAGACCCAGTACTTC
j_call: TRBJ2-5
d_call: -
clone_size: -
v_call: TRBV11-2

cdr3_aa: CASSSGGSNTGELFF
cdr3_nt: TGTGCCAGTAGTTCGGGCGGATCGAACACCGGGGAGCTGTTTTTT
j_call: TRBJ2-2
d_call: -
clone_size: -
v_call: TRBV19

cdr3_aa: CASSPEGMRSPSSYGYTF
cdr3_nt: TGTGCCAGCAGTCCCGAGGGAATGCGGTCCCCATCTTCCTATGGCTACACCTTC
j_call: TRBJ1-2
d_call: -
clone_size: -
v_call: TRBV7-9

cdr3_aa: CASSLDRREKLFF
cdr3_nt: TGCGCCAGCAGCTTGGACAGAAGGGAAAAACTGTTTTTT
j_call: TRBJ1-4
d_call: -
clone_size: -
v_call: TRBV5-1

cdr3_aa: CSVTNDLGLNTEAFF
cdr3_nt: TGCAGCGTTACGAACGATCTGGGATTGAACACTGAAGCTTTCTTT
j_call: TRBJ1-1
d_call: -
clone_size: -
v_call: TRBV29-1

cdr3_aa: CATSRDQGYQETQYF
cdr3_nt: TGTGCCACCAGCAGAGACCAGGGTTACCAAGAGACCCAGTACTTC
j_call: TRBJ2-5
d_call: -
clone_size: -
v_call: TRBV15

cdr3_aa: CASSQGDSGNQPQHF
cdr3_nt: TGTGCCAGCAGCCAAGGGGACAGCGGCAATCAGCCCCAGCATTTT
j_call: TRBJ1-5
d_call: TRBD1
clone_size: -
v_call: TRBV4-2

cdr3_aa: CASSLVPGTGFGEQFF
cdr3_nt: TGTGCCAGCAGCTTGGTCCCCGGGACAGGCTTTGGTGAGCAGTTCTTC
j_call: TRBJ2-1
d_call: TRBD1
clone_size: -
v_call: TRBV5-5

cdr3_aa: CASSPGTVNTEAFF
cdr3_nt: TGTGCCAGCAGTCCCGGGACGGTGAACACTGAAGCTTTCTTT
j_call: TRBJ1-1
d_call: -
clone_size: few
v_call: TRBV7-9

cdr3_aa: CASSATGGTGELFF
cdr3_nt: TGTGCCAGCTCAGCGACAGGGGGCACCGGGGAGCTGTTTTTT
j_call: TRBJ2-2
d_call: TRBD1
clone_size: once
v_call: TRBV18

cdr3_aa: CSSGEGNTEAFF
cdr3_nt: TGCAGTAGCGGGGAGGGGAACACTGAAGCTTTCTTT
j_call: TRBJ1-1
d_call: -
clone_size: few
v_call: TRBV29-1

cdr3_aa: CASSSFPAGILRGYTF
cdr3_nt: TGTGCCAGCAGCTCGTTCCCAGCTGGGATACTAAGAGGCTACACCTTC
j_call: TRBJ1-2
d_call: -
clone_size: -
v_call: TRBV7-9

cdr3_aa: CASSLRLGRRTGELFF
cdr3_nt: TGTGCCAGCAGCTTACGGCTAGGGAGGAGGACCGGGGAGCTGTTTTTT
j_call: TRBJ2-2
d_call: -
clone_size: -
v_call: TRBV7-2

cdr3_aa: CSAQGGEEQYF
cdr3_nt: TGCAGTGCGCAAGGGGGGGAAGAGCAGTACTTC
j_call: TRBJ2-7
d_call: -
clone_size: -
v_call: TRBV20-1

cdr3_aa: CASSSSRYNEQFF
cdr3_nt: TGTGCCAGCAGCAGTAGTCGATACAATGAGCAGTTCTTC
j_call: TRBJ2-1
d_call: -
clone_size: -
v_call: TRBV14

cdr3_aa: CASKREQTNTEAFF
cdr3_nt: TGTGCCAGCAAGCGGGAACAGACGAACACTGAAGCTTTCTTT
j_call: TRBJ1-1
d_call: -
clone_size: -
v_call: TRBV6-1

cdr3_aa: CASSRGPGTAIYGYTF
cdr3_nt: TGTGCCAGCAGCCGCGGGCCTGGGACAGCAATCTATGGCTACACCTTC
j_call: TRBJ1-2
d_call: TRBD1
clone_size: -
v_call: TRBV5-4

cdr3_aa: CASNNRDTDTQYF
cdr3_nt: TGTGCCAGCAACAACAGGGACACAGATACGCAGTATTTT
j_call: TRBJ2-3
d_call: -
clone_size: -
v_call: TRBV2

cdr3_aa: CASSLGSIYGTDTQYF
cdr3_nt: TGTGCCAGCAGCTTGGGTTCTATCTATGGGACAGATACGCAGTATTTT
j_call: TRBJ2-3
d_call: -
clone_size: -
v_call: TRBV7-9

cdr3_aa: CASSLAGSQETQYF
cdr3_nt: TGTGCCAGCAGCTTAGCGGGTAGCCAAGAGACCCAGTACTTC
j_call: TRBJ2-5
d_call: -
clone_size: once
v_call: TRBV7-2